Shown below are 26 T cell receptor beta chains from a single sample sequenced in a study of shared clonotypes between healthy human individuals. Sequenced by immunoSEQ multiplex PCR; TCRdb stores in-frame clones only, minus some. The sample consists of 2 million or so clones, approximately 94% of them appearing once. Naive-designated CD8 cells lacked CD45RO, were positively enriched for CCR7, and omitted terminally differentiated effector memory CD45RA+ cells. Sequencing was performed on naive CD8+ T cells sorted from blood. Source of these receptors: a man younger than 35 in good health.

The V gene is TRBV19, the J gene TRBJ2-7; a possible D gene is TRBD2 (6 bases). The V gene lost 7 bases and the J gene lost 4 bases, with 17 bases spanning the gap. CDR3 length: 14 amino acids. In germline, CDR1 is LNHDA, CDR2 SQIVND (reference sequence). The CDR3 DNA sequence: TGTGCCAGTACCCCTCCGGGACTTCATTACGAGCAGTACTTC. Translating gives CASTPPGLHYEQYF.

V gene TRBV27 combines with J gene TRBJ1-2; D unclear. The V gene's germline CDR1 is MNHEY and CDR2 SMNVEV (reference sequence). V was pared by 3 bases and J by 2 bases, with 7 bases between. The CDR3 runs 13 residues. As DNA, the CDR3 is TGTGCCAGCAGTTTTGGCATCAACTATGGCTACACCTTC. Translating it yields CASSFGINYGYTF.

The chain joins TRBV9 to TRBJ2-1; D gene unclear. The V and J ends lost 0 bases and 10 bases respectively, with 14 bases between them. Germline V CDR1 and CDR2: SGDLS, YYNGEE. The length of the CDR3 is 14 residues. The CDR3 region is CASSVDFTQGEQFF. Written as DNA, the CDR3 is TGTGCCAGCAGCGTAGACTTTACCCAAGGCGAGCAGTTCTTC.

The chain links TRBV5-6 to TRBJ2-5; tentative D call: TRBD1 (6 bases). Trimming stripped 3 bases from V and 4 bases from J, with 13 bases between. CDR3 length: 14 residues. From germline, CDR1 is SGHDT and CDR2 YYEEEE. Here the CDR3 reads CASSWATGLETQYF. In DNA form, the CDR3 reads TGTGCCAGCAGCTGGGCCACAGGGCTAGAGACCCAGTACTTC.

The chain uses TRBV11-2 and TRBJ2-5, with 13 bases matching TRBD2. The CDR3 consists of 16 residues. Germline-derived CDR1 and CDR2 are SGHAT and FQNNGV. V shed 1 base, J shed 3 bases, and the junction held 2 bases outside the gene matches. The CDR3, as DNA: TGTGCCAGCAGCTTAGGGGGGACTAGCGGGGAAGAGACCCAGTACTTC. This translates into CASSLGGTSGEETQYF. The full variable domain, completed using reference TRBV11-2 and TRBJ2-5, is EAGVAQSPRYKIIEKRQSVAFWCNPISGHATLYWYQQILGQGPKLLIQFQNNGVVDDSQLPKDRFSAERLKGVDSTLKIQPAKLEDSAVYLCASSLGGTSGEETQYFGPGTRLLVL.

The chain links TRBV4-1 to TRBJ1-2; tentatively, D is TRBD1 (5 bases). Trimming left V 0 bases short and J 6 bases short, with 17 bases between. Germline V gene lookup returns CDR1 MGHRA and CDR2 YSYEKL. The CDR3 is 16 amino acids. The CDR3 region is CASSQELGADRHGYTF. As DNA, the CDR3 is TGCGCCAGCAGCCAAGAATTAGGGGCAGACCGTCATGGCTACACCTTC.

The CDR3, as DNA: TGTGCCAGCAGCCCTACTAGCGGGAGGGGACTTACCTACGAGCAGTACTTC. Its translation: CASSPTSGRGLTYEQYF. The J gene is TRBJ2-7, the V gene TRBV13, with TRBD2 identical over 13 bases. After removal of 5 bases from V and 2 bases from J, the junction contained 9 bases not matched to a gene. This CDR3 region has 17 residues. Germline V gene data show CDR1 as PRHDT and CDR2 as FYEKMQ (reference sequence).

Worth noting for this clone: This specimen includes other DNA sequences encoding the same CDR3. The chain links TRBV6-5 to TRBJ1-2, with D possibly TRBD1 on 6 matching bases. V lost 2 bases to trimming and J lost 3 bases, with 10 bases between them. The CDR3 contains 14 residues. Germline V CDR1 and CDR2: MNHEY, SVGAGI. The CDR3 DNA sequence: TGTGCCAGCAGTTACGTGGGGGGCGACTATGGCTACACCTTC. Residues: CASSYVGGDYGYTF.

The chain joins TRBV2 to TRBJ2-7, with D hard to call. The ends were cut back, 1 base at V and 1 base at J, with 8 bases in the middle. This CDR3 is built from 14 residues. Germline loops: CDR1 SNHLY, CDR2 FYNNEI. The CDR3 DNA sequence: TGTGCCAGCAGTGAAGAACCCGGATCCTACGAGCAGTACTTC. It translates to CASSEEPGSYEQYF.

Note on this clone: The identical CDR3 is also encoded by other nucleotide sequences in the sample. The chain recombines TRBV5-4 with TRBJ2-7; D is ambiguous. CDR1 SGHNT and CDR2 YYREEE come from the germline V gene (reference sequence). The CDR3 contains 12 residues. V lost 1 base to trimming and J lost 3 bases, with 5 bases between them. The chain's CDR3 is CASSLSDYEQYF. As DNA, the CDR3 is TGTGCCAGCAGCTTGTCGGACTACGAGCAGTACTTC.

This sequence joins TRBV5-6 and TRBJ2-7; TRBD1 matches 7 bases. V dropped 4 bases and J dropped 0; count of bases not matched to a gene: 7. CDR3 length: 15 amino acids. From germline, CDR1 is SGHDT and CDR2 YYEEEE. The CDR3 nucleotides read TGTGCCAGCAGCCTGCCGGGACAGTTCTCCTACGAGCAGTACTTC. Protein: CASSLPGQFSYEQYF.

This chain uses TRBV29-1 with TRBJ2-1, with TRBD2 as a possible D gene (7 bases). CDR3 length equals 15 residues. V was clipped by 6 bases and J by 0 bases, with 15 bases between them. Germline loops: CDR1 SQVTM, CDR2 ANQGSEA. CDR3 amino acids: CSVQRGASSYNEQFF. As DNA, the CDR3 is TGCAGCGTGCAACGGGGGGCGAGCTCCTACAATGAGCAGTTCTTC.

The chain joins TRBV7-9 to TRBJ2-1, with D perhaps matching TRBD2 (6 bases). The V and J ends lost 5 bases and 0 bases respectively, with 11 bases between them. The CDR3 loop spans 15 amino acids. Germline CDR1 reads SEHNR; CDR2 reads FQNEAQ (reference sequence). The CDR3 here is CASSPQEGSYNEQFF. The CDR3 coding sequence is TGTGCCAGCAGCCCCCAGGAGGGCTCCTACAATGAGCAGTTCTTC. Using reference TRBV7-9 and TRBJ2-1 for the parts outside the CDR3, the full variable domain is DTGVSQNPRHKITKRGQNVTFRCDPISEHNRLYWYRQTLGQGPEFLTYFQNEAQLEKSRLLSDRFSAERPKGSFSTLEIQRTEQGDSAMYLCASSPQEGSYNEQFFGPGTRLTVL.

Turning to this clone: Other DNA sequences of this sample code for an identical CDR3. J is TRBJ1-1 and V is TRBV27, with D unresolved. Trimming shortened V by 2 bases and J by 8 bases, and 6 bases separated the two germline ends. This CDR3 is built from 11 residues. The germline V gene encodes CDR1 MNHEY and CDR2 SMNVEV (reference sequence). CDR3 bases: TGTGCCAGCAGTTTAGGGGAAGAAGCTTTCTTT. This sequence encodes CASSLGEEAFF.

The V and J genes are TRBV7-9 and TRBJ2-5; 8 nucleotides match TRBD2. This CDR3 region has 16 residues. Germline lookup yields CDR1 SEHNR and CDR2 FQNEAQ (reference sequence). V lost 5 bases, J lost 3 bases, and 11 bases stayed unmatched. The CDR3 loop is CASSPAGGGTEETQYF. The CDR3 nucleotides read TGTGCCAGCAGCCCAGCCGGGGGGGGGACCGAAGAGACCCAGTACTTC.

The DNA for the CDR3 is TGTGCCAGCAGTTTCCTTGGGGACAGGGAGTACACTGAAGCTTTCTTT. Its protein is CASSFLGDREYTEAFF. The chain couples TRBV28 to TRBJ1-1; 9 nucleotides agree with TRBD1. J was trimmed by 3 bases and V by 3 bases; bases with no gene match: 8. Germline V gene sequence: CDR1 MDHEN, CDR2 SYDVKM. The CDR3 totals 16 residues.

The genes are TRBV29-1 and TRBJ1-1, with 10 bases matching TRBD1. The ends lost 4 bases at V and 1 base at J; junction bases unmatched: 9. Germline CDR1 reads SQVTM; CDR2 reads ANQGSEA. The CDR3 is 16 amino acids. The CDR3 coding sequence is TGCAGCGTTGGAGGGACAGGGGCCTCCGAGAACACTGAAGCTTTCTTT. Amino acids: CSVGGTGASENTEAFF.

The chain carries TRBV6-5 and TRBJ2-2; 9 nucleotides match TRBD1. V dropped 2 bases and J dropped 4; count of bases not matched to a gene: 2. The CDR3 is 15 residues long. Per the germline V gene, CDR1 is MNHEY and CDR2 is SVGAGI. CDR3 loop: CASSYGTGFTGELFF. Here the CDR3 DNA reads TGTGCCAGCAGTTACGGGACAGGGTTCACCGGGGAGCTGTTTTTT.

The chain combines TRBV7-9 with TRBJ2-7; no reliable D call. The CDR3 consists of 14 residues. From germline, CDR1 is SEHNR and CDR2 FQNEAQ (reference sequence). V was trimmed by 1 base and J by 3 bases, leaving 10 bases between them. The CDR3 protein is CASSLVAVDYEQYF. In DNA, the CDR3 is TGTGCCAGCAGCTTAGTGGCCGTCGACTACGAGCAGTACTTC.

This clone came up once. The chain is built from TRBV19 and TRBJ2-7, with D tentatively TRBD1 (6 bases). Germline CDR1 and CDR2: LNHDA and SQIVND (reference sequence). This CDR3 comprises 14 residues. V dropped 6 bases and J dropped 3 bases, with 15 bases sitting between them. The CDR3: CASSPGQRNYEQYF. The CDR3 DNA reads TGTGCCAGTAGCCCAGGACAGAGAAACTACGAGCAGTACTTC.

The chain joins TRBV10-2 to TRBJ2-5, with 8 positions matching TRBD1. The V gene end was trimmed by 5 bases and the J gene end by 5 bases; junction bases not matched to a gene: 10. The CDR3 is made up of 15 amino acids. Germline CDR1 WSHSY, CDR2 SAAADI. CDR3 DNA: TGCGCCAGCAGTCGATTACCAGGGGGCACCGAGACCCAGTACTTC. Translating it yields CASSRLPGGTETQYF.

This clone was found once. This chain links TRBV11-3 with TRBJ2-2; 8 positions match TRBD2. With 10 bases clipped from V and 0 bases from J, the junction kept 1 base outside the gene matches. The CDR3 extends over 13 amino acids. Germline assignment: CDR1 SGHNT and CDR2 YENEEA. This CDR3 reads CAILAANTGELFF. The CDR3 region has the DNA TGTGCCATACTAGCGGCGAACACCGGGGAGCTGTTTTTT.

The rearrangement uses TRBV4-1 and TRBJ2-7; 7 nucleotides agree with TRBD1. The CDR3 extends over 15 amino acids. After removal of 2 bases from V and 3 bases from J, the junction contained 7 bases not matched to a gene. From germline, CDR1 is MGHRA and CDR2 YSYEKL. The CDR3 DNA reads as TGCGCCAGCAGCCAAACGATCGACAGGGTCTACGAGCAGTACTTC. It translates to CASSQTIDRVYEQYF.

As concerns this clone: At the DNA level, this CDR3 is encoded by other sequences in the same sample as well. The chain links TRBV13 to TRBJ1-1; the D is unclear. V was trimmed by 5 bases and J by 0 bases, leaving 7 bases between them. Per germline, CDR1 PRHDT and CDR2 FYEKMQ (reference sequence). The CDR3 covers 13 residues. In DNA, the CDR3 is TGTGCCAGCAGCCCTGCGATGAACACTGAAGCTTTCTTT. This encodes CASSPAMNTEAFF.

The chain is built from TRBV4-1 and TRBJ1-2; D unclear. The CDR3 contains 13 residues. Germline CDR1 MGHRA, CDR2 YSYEKL. V was clipped by 0 bases and J by 4 bases, with 6 bases between them. The CDR3 DNA reads as TGCGCCAGCAGCCAAGAGGTCAGCTATGGCTACACCTTC. It is translated as CASSQEVSYGYTF.

The CDR3 bases are TGCGCCAGCAGCCAAGACGAGAGCACAGATACGCAGTATTTT. Translating it yields CASSQDESTDTQYF. V gene TRBV4-3 combines with J gene TRBJ2-3; D uncertain. From germline, CDR1 is LGHNA and CDR2 YSLEER. The CDR3 loop spans 14 amino acids. V gave up 0 bases and J gave up 0 bases, with 4 bases separating them.